This record concerns one TCR beta chain sequence. Sequenced by immunoSEQ multiplex PCR; TCRdb stores in-frame clones only, minus some. The sample records around 99,000 clones, around nine tenths being singletons. This sample stems from a study of T cell responses to AZD1222 COVID-19 vaccine. The origin of this receptor is an adult in good health. The sequences come from peripheral blood, collected on day 0 of AZD1222 vaccination.

The CDR3 is CATGGTGRNYGYTF. The CDR3 DNA reads TGTGCCACAGGAGGAACTGGACGGAACTATGGCTACACCTTC. The V gene is TRBV27, the J gene TRBJ1-2; D uncertain. Germline V gene sequence: CDR1 MNHEY, CDR2 SMNVEV (reference sequence). This CDR3 contains 14 residues. With 10 bases removed from V and 2 bases from J, the gap between germline ends came to 17 bases.